The TCR beta chain described here comes from a study of early T cells in non-severe SARS-CoV-2 infection. Study-wide context: Alpha and beta chains were unpaired, from unsorted whole-blood bulk RNA. Notes on the study in general: Missing private and CD4 specificities, VDJdb matching favored anti-spike CD8 responses.

Turning to this clonotype: Its antigen is unknown.

Individual cDNA molecules received unique molecular identifiers. MiXCR, applied by TCRdb to the 5' RACE reads, yields one record per CDR3 protein. The sample includes about 61,000 distinct CDR3 sequences, more than 10% of them seen just once. The V gene's germline CDR1 is LGHDT and CDR2 YNNKEL (reference sequence). This CDR3 is built from 14 residues. J lost 10 bases, V lost 4 bases, and 5 bases had no gene match. This clonotype originated in an adult who was a healthcare worker with PCR-confirmed SARS-CoV-2 infection or an uninfected control (not recorded which). The donor label of this sample is uncertain. Specimen: whole blood, collected at baseline. This chain uses TRBV3-1 with TRBJ2-1; 12 bases fit TRBD2. The chain's CDR3 is CASSLWTSGVEQFF. CDR3 in DNA: TGTGCCAGCAGCCTGTGGACTAGCGGGGTGGAGCAGTTCTTC.